A single sample gave rise to the 30 T cell receptor beta chains below, sequenced in a study of breast tumors, draining lymph nodes, adjacent tissues (dated by TCRdb to 2016 to 2017). Libraries were constructed by multiplex PCR. The listed sequencing device is Illumina HiSeq 2000. Through fastp at Q25 and MiXCR, TCRdb rebuilt clones from the public reads, retaining in-frame beta chains. Each entry merges the rows of one CDR3 protein and shows their most common DNA and genes. The sample data list fewer than 300,000 distinct CDR3 sequences, and approximately 30% of these were observed just once. The ten largest account for over 1.1% of the sample. The axillary draining lymph nodes of breast cancer patients were the source of the lymph node samples. The sequenced sample consisted of axillary lymph node tissue. All receptors derive from a female donor with breast cancer. Some clones in this sample may be carry-over from other donors' samples.

Comment on this clonotype: A much larger clonotype is one base distant, so this may be a read error. V is TRBV9 and J is TRBJ1-6, with 7 bases that match TRBD1. The CDR3 extends over 14 amino acids. Germline V gene lookup returns CDR1 SGDLS and CDR2 YYNGEE. CDR3 region: CASGTECILSPLPF. The CDR3 bases are TGTGCCTCCGGGACAGAGTGTATATTGTCACCCCTCCCCTTT. The variable domain in full, completed from reference TRBV9 and TRBJ1-6, reads DSGVTQTPKHLITATGQRVTLRCSPRSGDLSVYWYQQSLDQGLQFLIQYYNGEERAKGNILERFSAQQFPDLHSELNLSSLELGDSALYFCASGTECILSPLPFGNGTRLTVT.

CDR3 sequence: CASSSPTGKGYTF. CDR3 coding DNA: TGCGCCAGCAGCTCACCGACAGGGAAGGGCTACACCTTC. The chain carries TRBV4-1 and TRBJ1-2, with 7 bases that match TRBD1. J lost 8 bases, V lost 5 bases, and 8 bases had no gene match. The germline V gene has CDR1 MGHRA and CDR2 YSYEKL. The CDR3 loop spans 13 amino acids.

Many counts were recorded for this clonotype. Just one base apart from a much larger clone, this may be a read error. The rearrangement joins TRBV7-7 to TRBJ2-7; maybe TRBD2 (6 bases). The CDR3 is made up of 13 amino acids. Germline lookup yields CDR1 SSHAT and CDR2 FNYEAQ (reference sequence). CDR3 bases: TGTGCTAGCAGCTTGGACGGGGGAGACGAGCAGTACTTC. Translating it yields CASSLDGGDEQYF. Using reference TRBV7-7 and TRBJ2-7 for the parts outside the CDR3, the full variable domain is GAGVSQSPRYKVTKRGQDVTLRCDPISSHATLYWYQQALGQGPEFLTYFNYEAQPDKSGLPSDRFSAERPEGSISTLTIQRTEQRDSAMYRCASSLDGGDEQYFGPGTRLTVT.

This clonotype was recorded many times. The gene calls are TRBV5-1 and TRBJ2-1; 7 bases map to TRBD2. V was pared by 3 bases and J by 4 bases, with 13 bases of the junction left unmatched. CDR3 length: 17 residues. CDR1 is SGHRS and CDR2 is YFSETQ in the germline V gene. CDR3 nucleotides: TGCGCCAGCAGCTCGGACCTGAAGCGGGAACCATACAATGAGCAGTTCTTC. This encodes CASSSDLKREPYNEQFF. The whole variable domain, filled in from reference TRBV5-1 and TRBJ2-1, reads KAGVTQTPRYLIKTRGQQVTLSCSPISGHRSVSWYQQTPGQGLQFLFEYFSETQRNKGNFPGRFSGRQFSNSRSEMNVSTLELGDSALYLCASSSDLKREPYNEQFFGPGTRLTVL.

This clonotype came up many times. The chain employs TRBV5-1 and TRBJ2-7; D is undetermined. The germline gives CDR1 SGHRS, CDR2 YFSETQ. The CDR3 has 13 residues. V was pared by 0 bases and J by 3 bases, with 7 bases between. The DNA of the CDR3 is TGCGCCAGCAGCTTGGAAGGCAGCTACGAGCAGTACTTC. Residues: CASSLEGSYEQYF.

Turning to this clonotype: This may come from a read error, since a much larger clone is one base off. V gene TRBV6-5 combines with J gene TRBJ2-3; the D is unclear. This CDR3 region has 17 residues. Germline CDR1 and CDR2: MNHEY and SVGAGI. Deletions cut 5 bases from V and 2 bases from J, with 20 bases between. The CDR3 DNA reads as TGTGCCAGCAGTCGCGACTGGCGTCGTGCCTACACAGATACGCAGTATTTT. This codes for CASSRDWRRAYTDTQYF.

In its sample, this clonotype was seen many times. CDR3: CASRLGSPYNEQFF. The DNA of the CDR3 is TGTGCCAGCAGGTTAGGGAGCCCCTACAATGAGCAGTTCTTC. The chain joins TRBV2 to TRBJ2-1, with a tentative D call TRBD2 (5 bases). The CDR3 has 14 residues. Germline V gives CDR1 SNHLY, CDR2 FYNNEI. V was pared by 6 bases and J by 2 bases, with 11 bases between.

Concerning this clonotype: The germline gene is not matched at one end of the junction; a read error may be the cause. CDR3: CASRYTGELFF. The CDR3 DNA reads as TGTGCCAGCAGATACACAGGGGAGCTGTTTTTT. The chain couples TRBV11-2 to TRBJ2-2; D uncertain. The CDR3 is 11 residues long. The germline V gene encodes CDR1 SGHAT and CDR2 FQNNGV.

The V and J genes are TRBV20-1 and TRBJ1-5, with D unresolved. V was pared by 4 bases and J by 3 bases, with 16 bases between. This CDR3 contains 15 residues. Germline CDR1 is DFQATT and CDR2 is SNEGSKA (reference sequence). CDR3 sequence reads: CSAKRSSRFNQPQHF. The CDR3, as DNA: TGCAGTGCTAAACGGTCTAGCAGATTCAATCAGCCCCAGCATTTT.

Comments on this clonotype: One junction end does not reproduce the germline sequence, and a read error may be involved. V gene TRBV6-5 combines with J gene TRBJ1-5; D gene uncertain. Germline CDR1 reads MNHEY; CDR2 reads SVGAGI. This CDR3 comprises 15 residues. DNA for the CDR3: TGTGCCAGCAGTCACTCGCCGGGTGGAAATCAGCCCCAGCATTTT. Translated, it gives CASSHSPGGNQPQHF.

This clonotype was found many times. The chain employs TRBV6-1 and TRBJ2-2; D gene unclear. Trimming took off 0 bases at V and 8 bases at J, with 4 bases between the two ends. CDR1 is MNHNS and CDR2 is SASEGT in the germline V gene. The CDR3 extends over 12 amino acids. This CDR3 reads CASSEAWGELFF. In nucleotides, the CDR3 is TGTGCCAGCAGTGAAGCCTGGGGGGAGCTGTTTTTT.

This clonotype came up once. The chain uses TRBV7-3 and TRBJ2-3; the match to TRBD2 covers 10 bases. With V trimmed by 5 bases and J by 11 bases, 13 bases remained unmatched. Germline-derived CDR1 and CDR2 are SGHTA and FQGTGA. The CDR3 has 15 residues. The CDR3, as DNA: TGTGCCAGCAGCCACCTAGCGGGAGATCACAATGAGCAGTATTTT. It yields the protein CASSHLAGDHNEQYF.

This clonotype was detected many times. The chain couples TRBV6-5 to TRBJ1-2; tentatively, D is TRBD1 (5 bases). Germline V lookup: CDR1 MNHEY, CDR2 SVGAGI. V lost 3 bases and J lost 4, with 12 bases in between. The CDR3 runs 14 residues. The CDR3 DNA is TGTGCCAGCAGTTATTACCAGGGTTCCTATGGCTACACCTTC. Amino acid sequence: CASSYYQGSYGYTF.

The chain couples TRBV19 to TRBJ1-4, with 7 bases fitting TRBD1. Germline loops: CDR1 LNHDA, CDR2 SQIVND (reference sequence). After removal of 6 bases from V and 6 bases from J, the junction contained 10 bases not matched to a gene. The CDR3 spans 15 residues. The CDR3 region is CASSHRQGGYEKLFF. The CDR3 DNA sequence: TGTGCCAGTAGCCATAGACAGGGCGGCTATGAAAAACTGTTTTTT.

This clonotype appeared many times. The chain links TRBV5-1 to TRBJ2-5; D call uncertain. Germline-derived CDR1 and CDR2 are SGHRS and YFSETQ. V lost 2 bases and J lost 0, with 5 bases in between. The CDR3 sequence is 13 residues long. In DNA, the CDR3 is TGCGCCAGCAGCTTTCAGTACCAAGAGACCCAGTACTTC. Protein product: CASSFQYQETQYF.

This chain connects TRBV18 to TRBJ1-2; 8 bases map to TRBD1. The germline V gene has CDR1 KGHSH and CDR2 LQKENI. This CDR3 spans 16 amino acids. V trimming: 5 bases; J trimming: 2 bases; junction bases outside the gene matches: 10. Here the CDR3 DNA reads TGTGCCAGCTCAAAAGACAGGGGTATTGTCAACTATGGCTACACCTTC. Amino acids: CASSKDRGIVNYGYTF.

Notes on this clonotype: One junction end disagrees with the germline gene, perhaps due to a read error. The chain uses TRBV5-1 and TRBJ2-3; perhaps TRBD2 as D (5 bases). The CDR3 extends over 15 amino acids. The germline CDR1 and CDR2 sequences are SGHRS and YFSETQ. This chain's CDR3 is CAGSLSSGSTDTQYF. The CDR3 DNA sequence: TGCGCCGGCAGCTTGTCTTCGGGATCCACCGATACGCAGTATTTT.

This clonotype was counted at least ten times. The chain recombines TRBV18 with TRBJ1-2; TRBD1 matches 7 bases. V lost 4 bases to trimming and J lost 3 bases; unmatched junction nucleotides: 2. CDR3 length: 13 residues. CDR1 is KGHSH and CDR2 is LQKENI in the germline V gene. CDR3 sequence (DNA): TGTGCCAGCTCACAGGGGGCTGACTATGGCTACACCTTC. Its translation: CASSQGADYGYTF.

This clonotype has ten or more counts. The V gene is TRBV11-2, the J gene TRBJ2-7; a weak D match, TRBD2 (5 bases). CDR3 length: 13 amino acids. The V and J ends lost 4 bases and 3 bases respectively, with 10 bases between them. Germline V gives CDR1 SGHAT, CDR2 FQNNGV. The CDR3 sequence is CASSSSRVYEQYF. As DNA, the CDR3 is TGTGCCAGCAGCTCTTCGAGGGTCTACGAGCAGTACTTC.

This clonotype showed up many times. The chain employs TRBV12-3 or TRBV12-4 and TRBJ2-7; D uncertain. The ends were cut back, 6 bases at V and 2 bases at J, with 8 bases in the middle. This CDR3 has 12 residues. Here the CDR3 reads CASRAAAYEQYF. As DNA, the CDR3 is TGTGCCAGCAGGGCGGCAGCCTACGAGCAGTACTTC.

On this clonotype: Given a much more abundant clone one base away, this may be a read error. The V call is TRBV5-5, the J call TRBJ2-7, with D possibly TRBD1 on 6 matching bases. The CDR3 length is 15 residues. Trimming cost V 0 bases and J 2 bases, with 12 bases left between them. Looked up from germline, CDR1 is SGHKS and CDR2 is YYEKEE (reference sequence). DNA for the CDR3: TGTGCCAGCAGCTTGGGACAGGCGTTACCCTACGAGCAGTACTTC. Translation gives CASSLGQALPYEQYF.

This clonotype was picked up a small number of times. V is TRBV4-1 and J is TRBJ1-6; 7 bases are a match to TRBD1. Germline trimming cut 2 bases from V and 7 bases from J; bases unmatched to any gene: 5. Looked up from germline, CDR1 is MGHRA and CDR2 is YSYEKL. The CDR3 runs to 15 residues. CDR3 in DNA: TGCGCCAGCAGCCAATCCGGGACAGAGAATTCACCCCTCCACTTT. It translates to CASSQSGTENSPLHF.

The chain has TRBV11-2 and TRBJ2-5; 9 bases match TRBD1. This CDR3 comprises 15 residues. The J segment lost 5 bases and the V segment lost 5 bases, leaving 9 bases of the junction unmatched. Germline assignment: CDR1 SGHAT and CDR2 FQNNGV. CDR3 loop: CASSHQPGQGETQYF. The CDR3 bases are TGTGCCAGCAGCCACCAACCGGGACAGGGTGAGACCCAGTACTTC.

This clonotype was seen a single time. The rearrangement joins TRBV20-1 to TRBJ2-3; 10 bases line up with TRBD2. CDR3 length: 16 amino acids. The V and J ends lost 2 bases and 2 bases, in that order; junction bases with no gene match: 7. Germline V gene lookup returns CDR1 DFQATT and CDR2 SNEGSKA (reference sequence). The chain's CDR3 is CSARPLLAGSTDTQYF. CDR3 coding DNA: TGCAGTGCTAGACCCTTACTAGCGGGGTCCACAGATACGCAGTATTTT.

This clonotype came up many times. This chain links TRBV7-2 with TRBJ1-4; no clear D gene. The CDR3 is 14 residues long. Germline loops: CDR1 SGHTA, CDR2 FQGNSA. V was trimmed by 4 bases and J by 3 bases, leaving 9 bases between them. The CDR3 loop is CASSWGGPNEKLFF. The CDR3 region has the DNA TGTGCCAGCAGCTGGGGAGGGCCTAATGAAAAACTGTTTTTT.

This clonotype has ten or more counts. This chain links TRBV7-8 with TRBJ1-6, with D possibly matching TRBD1 (6 bases). The CDR3 is made up of 16 amino acids. Germline CDR1 and CDR2: SGHVS and FQNEAQ. Between the trimmed V and J ends, which lost 8 bases and 6 bases, there was a span of 20 bases. The CDR3 coding sequence is TGTGCCAGCGGATACACCGGCAGGGGATTTAATTCACCCCTCCACTTT. Translating gives CASGYTGRGFNSPLHF.

This clonotype was detected ten times or more. The rearrangement uses TRBV5-1 and TRBJ2-4; D might be TRBD1 (5 bases). The CDR3 contains 14 residues. Trimming removed 0 bases from V and 4 bases from J, with 8 bases in between. CDR1 SGHRS and CDR2 YFSETQ come from the germline V gene. The CDR3 is CASSLAQGKNIQYF. Here the CDR3 DNA reads TGCGCCAGCAGCTTGGCTCAGGGAAAAAACATTCAGTACTTC.

This clonotype was observed many times. The chain has TRBV20-1 and TRBJ2-2; no clear D gene. The V and J ends lost 1 base and 6 bases respectively, with 12 bases between them. In germline, CDR1 is DFQATT, CDR2 SNEGSKA (reference sequence). The CDR3 is 14 residues long. Here the CDR3 DNA reads TGCAGTGCTAGAGTCCCCACTCCACCCGGGGAGCTGTTTTTT. Translating gives CSARVPTPPGELFF.

This clonotype showed up many times. The chain uses TRBV29-1 and TRBJ2-3, with D maybe TRBD2 (6 bases). Trimming removed 6 bases from V and 7 bases from J, with 20 bases in between. The CDR3 length is 14 residues. Germline CDR1 SQVTM, CDR2 ANQGSEA. The CDR3 nucleotides are TGCAGCGTCCTCTCAAGACTAGAGATGTATACGCAGTATTTT. Translating it yields CSVLSRLEMYTQYF.

There are many counts of this clonotype. The chain is built from TRBV19 and TRBJ1-6, with D unresolved. V was clipped by 7 bases and J by 7 bases, with 14 bases between them. This CDR3 is 14 amino acids long. Germline values: CDR1 LNHDA, CDR2 SQIVND (reference sequence). In DNA, the CDR3 is TGTGCCAGTACCACCCGGGCCTTGAATTCACCCCTCCACTTT. Encoded protein: CASTTRALNSPLHF.